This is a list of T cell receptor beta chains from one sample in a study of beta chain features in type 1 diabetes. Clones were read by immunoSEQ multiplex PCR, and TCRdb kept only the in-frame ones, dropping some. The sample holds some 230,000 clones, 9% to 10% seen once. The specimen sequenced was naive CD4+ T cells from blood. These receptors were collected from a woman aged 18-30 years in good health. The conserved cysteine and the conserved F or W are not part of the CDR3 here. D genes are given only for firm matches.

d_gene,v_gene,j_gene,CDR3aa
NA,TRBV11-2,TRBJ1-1,ASSFKGMNTEAF
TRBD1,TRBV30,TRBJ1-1,AFTGGTEAF
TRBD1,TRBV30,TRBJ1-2,AWSSLGQALYGYT
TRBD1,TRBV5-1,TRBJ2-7,ASSLGQGYYEQY
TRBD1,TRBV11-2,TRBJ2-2,ASRSSGTGNPGELF
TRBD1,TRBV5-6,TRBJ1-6,ASSSWGQPSNSPLH
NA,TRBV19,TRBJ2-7,ASSPGQIHEQY
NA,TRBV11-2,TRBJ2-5,ASSLAWGRLPKETQY
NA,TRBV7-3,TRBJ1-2,ASSQRGGSSGYT
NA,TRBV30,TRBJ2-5,AWSVRAGDETQY
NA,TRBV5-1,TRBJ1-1,ASSVLSFNTEAF
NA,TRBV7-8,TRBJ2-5,ASSLYRETQY
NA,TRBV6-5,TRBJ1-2,ASSEDRTNYGYT
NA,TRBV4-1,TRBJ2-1,ASSQDPQTAMVYNEQF
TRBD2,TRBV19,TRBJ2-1,ASSIPYLAGNRRNEQF
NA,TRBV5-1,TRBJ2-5,ASSPRFQETQY
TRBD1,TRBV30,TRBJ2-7,AWVHRDRPSREQY
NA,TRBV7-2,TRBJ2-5,ASSLAPGGGKTQY
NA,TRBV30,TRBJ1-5,AWSVGIGRGGNQPQH
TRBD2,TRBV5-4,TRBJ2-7,ASSLTRDYTREQY
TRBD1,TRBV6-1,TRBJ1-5,ASRSRDRGYQPQH
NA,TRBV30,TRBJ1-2,AWSSTGPPYGYT
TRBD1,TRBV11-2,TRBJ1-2,ASSRDRGRNYGYT
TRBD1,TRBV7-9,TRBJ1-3,ASSYSTGDSGNTIY
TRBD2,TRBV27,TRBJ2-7,ASSPTSGRALTS
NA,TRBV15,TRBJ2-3,ATSRGSGEGSDTQY
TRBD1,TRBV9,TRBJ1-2,ASSGPRTGENYGYT
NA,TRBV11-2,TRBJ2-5,ASSLRGRTGQEETQY
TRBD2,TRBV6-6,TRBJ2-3,ASRAGTGGPKDTQY
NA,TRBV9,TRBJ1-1,ASSVTTRNTEAF
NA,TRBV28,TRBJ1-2,ASSSGHYGYT
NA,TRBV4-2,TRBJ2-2,ASSQEGGGRTGELF
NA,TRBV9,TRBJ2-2,ASSVGPLGQNTGELF
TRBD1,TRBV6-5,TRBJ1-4,ASSYSGTGPEKLF
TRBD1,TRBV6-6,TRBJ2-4,ASSPTGGNIQY
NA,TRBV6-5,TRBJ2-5,ASGGETQY
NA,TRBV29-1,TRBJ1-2,SAEQGSRYGYT
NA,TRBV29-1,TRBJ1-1,SVAFGVSTEAF
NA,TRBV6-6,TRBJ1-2,ASSYSSTNLGYT
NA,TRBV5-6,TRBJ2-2,ASSLGRGTGELF
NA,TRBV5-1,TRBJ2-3,ASSPLTGTDTQY